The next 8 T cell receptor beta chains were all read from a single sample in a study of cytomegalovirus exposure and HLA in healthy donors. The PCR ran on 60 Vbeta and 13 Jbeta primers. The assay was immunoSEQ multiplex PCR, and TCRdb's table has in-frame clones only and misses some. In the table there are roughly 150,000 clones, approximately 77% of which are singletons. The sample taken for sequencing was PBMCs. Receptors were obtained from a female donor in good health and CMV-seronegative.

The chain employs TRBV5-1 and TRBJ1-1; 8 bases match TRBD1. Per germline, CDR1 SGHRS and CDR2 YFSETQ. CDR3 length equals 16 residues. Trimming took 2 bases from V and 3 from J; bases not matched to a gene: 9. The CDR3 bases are TGCGCCAGCAGCTTCCGCCAGGGGGCTTTAGACACTGAAGCTTTCTTT. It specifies CASSFRQGALDTEAFF.

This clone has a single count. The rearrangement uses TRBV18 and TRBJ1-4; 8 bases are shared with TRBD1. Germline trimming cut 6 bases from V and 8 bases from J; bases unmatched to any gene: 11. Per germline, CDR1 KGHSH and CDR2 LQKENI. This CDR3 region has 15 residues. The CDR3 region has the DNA TGTGCCAGCTCCCCCCAGGGGGCATTGAGGGAAAAACTGTTTTTT. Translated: CASSPQGALREKLFF.

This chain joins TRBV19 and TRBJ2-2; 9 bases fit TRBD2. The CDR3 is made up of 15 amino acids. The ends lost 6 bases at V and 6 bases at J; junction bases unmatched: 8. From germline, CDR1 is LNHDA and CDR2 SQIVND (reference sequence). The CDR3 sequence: CASSLSVAGAGELFF. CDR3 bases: TGTGCCAGTAGCCTCTCAGTAGCGGGGGCCGGGGAGCTGTTTTTT.

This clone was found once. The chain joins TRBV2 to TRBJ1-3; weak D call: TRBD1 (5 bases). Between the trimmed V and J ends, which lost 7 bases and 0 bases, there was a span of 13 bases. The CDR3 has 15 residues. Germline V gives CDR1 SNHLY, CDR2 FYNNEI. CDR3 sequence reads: CASTRQSFSGNTIYF. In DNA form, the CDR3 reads TGTGCCAGCACGCGACAGAGCTTCTCTGGAAACACCATATATTTT.

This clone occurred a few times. The CDR3 DNA sequence: TGCGCCAGCGGAGCGGGAGGGCGAACCGGGGAGCTGTTTTTT. Its translation is CASGAGGRTGELFF. The J gene is TRBJ2-2, the V gene TRBV5-1; 10 positions match TRBD2. Germline V lookup: CDR1 SGHRS, CDR2 YFSETQ. This CDR3 is built from 14 residues. Trimming removed 7 bases from V and 5 bases from J; junction bases left unmatched: 5.

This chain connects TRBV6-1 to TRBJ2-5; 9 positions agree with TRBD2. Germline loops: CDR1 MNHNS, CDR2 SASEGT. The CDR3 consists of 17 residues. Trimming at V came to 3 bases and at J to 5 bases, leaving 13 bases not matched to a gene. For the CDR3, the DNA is TGTGCCAGCAGTGAGAATGTGGCGGGGGGGCCGGAGGAGACCCAGTACTTC. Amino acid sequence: CASSENVAGGPEETQYF.

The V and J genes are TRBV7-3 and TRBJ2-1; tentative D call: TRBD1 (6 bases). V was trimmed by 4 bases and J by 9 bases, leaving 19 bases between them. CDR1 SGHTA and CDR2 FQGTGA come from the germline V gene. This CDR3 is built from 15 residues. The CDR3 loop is CASSSGTLGASEQFF. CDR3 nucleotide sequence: TGTGCCAGCAGCTCCGGGACCCTGGGGGCGAGTGAGCAGTTCTTC.

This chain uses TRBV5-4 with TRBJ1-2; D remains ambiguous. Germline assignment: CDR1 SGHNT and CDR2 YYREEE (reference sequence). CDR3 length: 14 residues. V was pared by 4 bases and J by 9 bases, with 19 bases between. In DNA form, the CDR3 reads TGTGCCAGCAGCCCAAAAATAGCCCCGAGTAGCTACACCTTC. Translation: CASSPKIAPSSYTF.